This TCR beta chain was retrieved from a study of blood T cell repertoires in COVID-19 (dated by TCRdb to the early 2020s). Notes on the research overall: The collaborator samples originated in the United States, Italy and Spain and spanned the acute and convalescent phases of COVID-19. The repertoires were made available in a free public database intended to serve as a resource for research on the immune response to SARS-CoV-2. HLA class I and class II types, where available, came from metadata supplied by the sample provider rather than from assay-based typing. The samples were drawn from the first 160 participants of the ongoing ImmuneRACE study and from 950 to 1,500 subjects provided by 6 global collaborators. Deeply sampled blood TCRbeta repertoires from subjects exposed to, actively infected with, or recovered from COVID-19 were included in the dataset. The sample metadata nearly always contained a de-identified subject ID, COVID-19 status, age in years and sex. The prospective study material was composed of cDNA or gDNA derived from T cells, B-cell-depleted T cells, or PBMCs.

Paper-wide results and their limitations: How much clinical and demographic metadata was included differed by source and by participant, and the metadata was provided uncurated.

Concerning this clone: Its recognized antigen is unknown. Qualities for individual bases were not recorded, and no much larger clone is one base off.

TCRbeta CDR3 regions were amplified from genomic DNA using the immunoSEQ Assay, a bias-controlled multiplex PCR. Per the original workflow: Nucleated cell counts per sample were estimated from amplification of reference gene primers within the assay. To quantify the absolute abundance of each unique TCRbeta CDR3 rearrangement, sequence reads were collapsed and filtered. For each sample, productive Simpson clonality was calculated as the square root of Simpson's diversity index across productive rearrangements. Sourced from immuneACCESS, this table was stored by TCRdb with only in-frame sequences that have V and J called. A share of the clones is absent; for the studies checked, an unresolved V gene accounts for under half, and the remainder has no known explanation. The V and J calls and clone size were taken over from that table, and D and trimming were inferred from the DNA. Recorded for this sample are hundreds of thousands of clones; roughly 80% of them occurred a single time. Of the sample, about 5% falls within the top ten clones.

The germline V gene sets CDR1 to SGDLS and CDR2 to YYNGEE. The CDR3 numbers 14 residues from cysteine through phenylalanine. Only the CDR3 DNA stays, 42 bases, in frame from base 1. The junction shows trimming of 3 bases on V and 2 bases on J, plus 11 bases between the germline ends. Participants in the prospective study were enrolled through a virtual design, were aged 18 to 89 years, and lived in 20 to 30 United States geographic areas. In the prospective study, participants were assigned to cohorts based on the clinical history participants reported in a screening survey and a study questionnaire. Exposed participants had been in contact, within 2 weeks of entering the study, with a person who had a PCR-confirmed or clinician-diagnosed case of COVID-19. Each participant in the prospective study had whole blood, serum and a nasopharyngeal or oropharyngeal swab collected by mobile phlebotomists. Prospective study participants could optionally give additional blood draws and questionnaires over an approximately 2-month period. Before DNA extraction, blood samples from the prospective study were shipped at room temperature or frozen.

The sequence joins TRBV9 to TRBJ2-5, with a weak D call of TRBD1 (5 bases match). The sequencing input was PBMCs or T cells enriched from blood (not recorded which). This receptor was identified in a middle-aged man who had been exposed to COVID-19. The CDR3: CASSEGSGQETQYF. The nucleotide sequence reads as follows: TGTGCCAGCAGCGAGGGGTCAGGGCAAGAGACCCAGTACTTC.